Below, 14 T cell receptor beta chains from the same sample are listed, as sequenced in a study of T-cell memory formation after mild COVID-19. TCRdb re-called the 5' RACE reads with MiXCR, one entry per CDR3 protein. The sample carries about 540,000 distinct CDR3 sequences, about a fifth recorded once. Sequencing was performed on PBMCs or a T cell subset sorted from them (not recorded which). The receptors shown here come from an adult woman who had mild COVID-19 (a few samples of this study predate the infection). Cell type and time point are not known.

The rearrangement uses TRBV7-2 and TRBJ2-1; D possibly corresponds to TRBD2 (6 bases). Trimming stripped 5 bases from V and 1 base from J, with 15 bases between. CDR1 and CDR2 (germline): SGHTA, FQGNSA. The CDR3 length is 16 residues. The CDR3 nucleotides are TGTGCCAGCAGCCAAGCAGGGAGGTCGTCCTACAATGAGCAGTTCTTC. Translating it yields CASSQAGRSSYNEQFF.

This clonotype was detected a few times. This sequence joins TRBV29-1 and TRBJ2-1; D may be TRBD1 (6 bases). V lost 4 bases, J lost 0 bases, and 16 bases lay in between. Germline V gene data show CDR1 as SQVTM and CDR2 as ANQGSEA. The CDR3 is 16 amino acids. The CDR3 sequence is CSVAAGQGSSYNEQFF. The CDR3 coding sequence is TGCAGCGTTGCGGCGGGTCAGGGGAGCTCCTACAATGAGCAGTTCTTC.

This clonotype has ten or more counts. The chain recombines TRBV28 with TRBJ2-1, with D possibly matching TRBD1 (6 bases). Trimming removed 6 bases from V and 5 bases from J, with 8 bases in between. CDR1 is MDHEN, CDR2 SYDVKM, per germline. The CDR3 is made up of 12 amino acids. The CDR3: CASRQGNNEQFF. As DNA, the CDR3 is TGTGCCAGCAGACAGGGAAACAATGAGCAGTTCTTC. Full variable domain (rest looked up from reference TRBV28 and TRBJ2-1): DVKVTQSSRYLVKRTGEKVFLECVQDMDHENMFWYRQDPGLGLRLIYFSYDVKMKEKGDIPEGYSVSREKKERFSLILESASTNQTSMYLCASRQGNNEQFFGPGTRLTVL.

This clonotype was detected only once. The gene calls are TRBV4-3 and TRBJ2-7, with a possible D match to TRBD2 (7 bases). CDR1 and CDR2 (germline): LGHNA, YSLEER. V was cut by 0 bases and J by 7 bases, with 16 bases left in between. This CDR3 is 15 amino acids long. The CDR3 region has the DNA TGCGCCAGCAGCCAAGACCGGGGGGCGACGGCGGAGCAGTACTTC. Translated, it gives CASSQDRGATAEQYF.

This clonotype has a single count. The rearrangement links TRBV7-9 to TRBJ2-7; no clear D gene. CDR1 and CDR2 (germline): SEHNR, FQNEAQ (reference sequence). The CDR3 is made up of 12 amino acids. Trimming removed 5 bases from V and 5 bases from J, with 10 bases in between. CDR3 sequence reads: CASSLGYHEQYF. The CDR3 region has the DNA TGTGCCAGCAGCCTCGGGTACCACGAGCAGTACTTC.

This clonotype was picked up a small number of times. The gene calls are TRBV19 and TRBJ2-6, with 8 positions matching TRBD1. Germline trimming cut 5 bases from V and 0 bases from J; bases unmatched to any gene: 6. The germline gives CDR1 LNHDA, CDR2 SQIVND (reference sequence). The CDR3 is 17 amino acids. The CDR3 sequence is CASSPGQGTSGANVLTF. The CDR3 coding sequence is TGTGCCAGTAGTCCTGGACAGGGTACCTCTGGGGCCAACGTCCTGACTTTC.

This clonotype occurred many times. The chain recombines TRBV7-9 with TRBJ1-1; weak D call: TRBD1 (5 bases). The CDR3 spans 14 residues. Trimming left V 3 bases short and J 0 bases short, with 8 bases between. Germline V gene lookup returns CDR1 SEHNR and CDR2 FQNEAQ (reference sequence). The CDR3 DNA follows: TGTGCCAGCAGCTTGCCAGGGATGAACACTGAAGCTTTCTTT. Protein sequence: CASSLPGMNTEAFF.

The chain couples TRBV3-1 to TRBJ2-7; D not resolved. Deletions cut 4 bases from V and 0 bases from J, with 13 bases between. This CDR3 has 15 residues. The V gene's germline CDR1 is LGHDT and CDR2 YNNKEL (reference sequence). The CDR3 protein is CASSPYAASSYEQYF. CDR3 nucleotide sequence: TGTGCCAGCAGCCCGTACGCGGCGAGCTCCTACGAGCAGTACTTC.

This clonotype was observed a few times. The rearrangement links TRBV11-3 to TRBJ2-1; 8 nucleotides match TRBD1. V dropped 3 bases and J dropped 6; count of bases not matched to a gene: 1. The CDR3 is 13 residues long. Germline V gives CDR1 SGHNT, CDR2 YENEEA. The CDR3 bases are TGTGCCAGCAGCTTTGGGACAGGCAATGAGCAGTTCTTC. Protein: CASSFGTGNEQFF.

This clonotype occurred a few times. The V and J genes are TRBV10-3 and TRBJ1-1, with 7 bases matching TRBD1. The CDR3 is 13 amino acids. The ends lost 7 bases at V and 2 bases at J; junction bases unmatched: 4. Germline V gene sequence: CDR1 ENHRY, CDR2 SYGVKD. CDR3 protein: CAITGTENTEAFF. CDR3 bases: TGTGCCATCACCGGGACAGAAAACACTGAAGCTTTCTTT.

This clonotype showed up just a few times. The chain joins TRBV12-3 or TRBV12-4 to TRBJ1-1; possible D gene TRBD1, 5 bases. V was pared by 5 bases and J by 1 base, with 14 bases between. CDR3 length equals 15 residues. The CDR3 DNA reads TGTGCCAGCAGTCCCGAGGGACGGCCGAACACTGAAGCTTTCTTT. Translated: CASSPEGRPNTEAFF.

This clonotype showed up just a few times. As DNA, the CDR3 is TGCAGCGCTGGGGGGTTAGCCAAAAACATTCAGTACTTC. Translation: CSAGGLAKNIQYF. The chain joins TRBV29-1 to TRBJ2-4, with D maybe TRBD2 (6 bases). V was shortened by 7 bases and J by 0 bases, with 10 bases between the two germline ends. Germline CDR1 reads SQVTM; CDR2 reads ANQGSEA. There are 13 residues in the CDR3.

V is TRBV29-1 and J is TRBJ2-1; possibly TRBD2 for D (6 bases). V lost 4 bases, J lost 5 bases, and 18 bases lay in between. CDR3 length equals 15 residues. The V gene's germline CDR1 is SQVTM and CDR2 ANQGSEA. CDR3 amino acids: CSVVGVRLGNNEQFF. In nucleotides, the CDR3 is TGCAGCGTTGTAGGGGTCAGACTAGGGAACAATGAGCAGTTCTTC.

This clonotype was observed a few times. The chain has TRBV7-9 and TRBJ2-2; no definite D call. V was cut by 1 base and J by 3 bases, with 24 bases left in between. CDR1 and CDR2 from the germline V gene are SEHNR and FQNEAQ (reference sequence). The CDR3 is 20 amino acids. The CDR3 loop reads CASSLGRLLHVDTDTGELFF. The CDR3 bases are TGTGCCAGCAGCTTAGGTCGCTTGCTGCACGTGGATACTGACACCGGGGAGCTGTTTTTT.